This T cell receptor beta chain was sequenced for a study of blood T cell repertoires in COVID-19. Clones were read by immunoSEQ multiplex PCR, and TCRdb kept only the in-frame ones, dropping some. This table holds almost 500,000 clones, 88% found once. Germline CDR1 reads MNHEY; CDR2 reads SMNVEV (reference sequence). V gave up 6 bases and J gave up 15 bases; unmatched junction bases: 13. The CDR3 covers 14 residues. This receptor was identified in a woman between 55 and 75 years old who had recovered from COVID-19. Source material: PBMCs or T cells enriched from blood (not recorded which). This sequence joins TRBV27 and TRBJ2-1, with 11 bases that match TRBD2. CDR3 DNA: TGTGCCAGCAGCTCGCCTATCACTAGCGGGGGACGGTTCTTC. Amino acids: CASSSPITSGGRFF.